The T cell receptor beta chain under discussion was sequenced for a study of blood T cells in healthy people across ages. V lost 5 bases and J lost 5; bases outside the gene matches: 9. This CDR3 contains 16 residues. General study points: Long-lived donors carried more naive CD4+ cells and greater diversity than aged donors. With naive T cell percentage, TCR beta diversity showed a strong correlation. Measured against age, TCR beta diversity per million T cells decreased in a roughly linear manner.

Next came a second PCR, run for about 7 to 12 cycles, which used a sample-barcoded 5' primer along with a J-beta primer mix. A template-switch adaptor containing 12 random nucleotides labeled each cDNA molecule. TCRdb passed the 5' RACE reads through MiXCR, listing each CDR3 protein once. The sample shows over 1,500,000 distinct CDR3 sequences, 49% of them seen only once. To note about this clonotype: No antigen is known for it.

The genes are TRBV12-3 or TRBV12-4 and TRBJ1-2; 12 bases are shared with TRBD1. The specimen sequenced was blood. This clonotype originated in a woman in her forties in good health. The DNA of the CDR3 is TGTGCCAGCAGTCTGGTGGGACAGGGGGCGTGGTATGGCTACACCTTC. Translated, it gives CASSLVGQGAWYGYTF.